This TCR beta chain was sequenced during a study of OX40 agonist ivuxolimab in advanced cancers. Background on the study: Every 2 weeks, ivuxolimab was infused into the patients intravenously at between 0.01 and 10 mg/kg. Notes on the study in general: By week 6 at 0.1 to 3.0 mg/kg, blood CD4+ and CD8+ T cells had expanded clonally. The study found that CD8+ T cells averaged more expanded clones than CD4+. Patients who responded partially at 0.1-3.0 mg/kg showed clonal expansion ranking among the lowest.

The CDR3 has 13 amino acids. The V and J ends lost 5 bases and 2 bases, in that order; junction bases with no gene match: 3. Germline CDR1 SGHNT, CDR2 YYREEE (reference sequence). Some clones are missing from TCRdb's copy, which holds only in-frame ones; the method was immunoSEQ multiplex PCR. The sample includes more than 85,000 clones, about 80% seen only once; the top ten take roughly 1.5%. As concerns this clone: The antigen remains unidentified.

The source was CD4+ or CD8+ T cells sorted from blood, collected in a trial of the OX40 agonist ivuxolimab. The source of this sequence is an adult with an advanced solid tumor such as melanoma, head and neck, liver or kidney cancer. The chain employs TRBV5-4 and TRBJ2-5, with TRBD1 matching 7 bases. This CDR3 reads CASRGTVQETQYF. In DNA, the CDR3 is TGTGCCAGCAGGGGGACAGTTCAAGAGACCCAGTACTTC.